This T cell receptor (beta chain) is drawn from a study of vaccination and CD4 T cells after COVID-19. At the level of the study: The authors exposed cells to overlapping spike peptides derived from SARS-CoV-2, HCoV-NL63, HCoV-OC43 and HCoV-229E. Controls used CEFX viral epitopes (positive), HIV-1 Nef peptides (negative), or no peptide.

In regard to this clonotype: Its target is unknown.

Treatment given: roughly ten-day PBMC culture with coronavirus spike peptide pools or control peptides (ViraFEST assay). Samples of CD4+ T cells were obtained from the unexposed donor before the COVID-19 pandemic (2011-2018). T cells were expanded with peptide pools, and expanded clonotypes were identified by TCR sequencing. Sequencing of cultured CD4+ T cell DNA used the Oncomine TCR Beta short-read assay. Once CD4+ T cells had been cultured, genomic DNA was extracted from them. TCRdb re-called the PCR reads with MiXCR, one entry per CDR3 protein. The sample has around 10,000 distinct CDR3 sequences; approximately 30% are singletons. The TCR sequence derives from a human donor in good health. The sequenced sample consisted of CD4+ T cells from blood, cultured in vitro.

The CDR3 region is CASSIKAGGNNEQFF. CDR3 in DNA: TGTGCCAGCAGTATTAAAGCGGGAGGCAACAATGAGCAGTTCTTC. This chain links TRBV6-1 with TRBJ2-1; 9 bases line up with TRBD2. CDR1 is MNHNS and CDR2 is SASEGT in the germline V gene. With V trimmed by 5 bases and J by 5 bases, 7 bases remained unmatched. This CDR3 has 15 residues.